This TCR beta chain was sequenced in a study of cytomegalovirus exposure and HLA in healthy donors. This CDR3 is built from 14 residues. V gave up 2 bases and J gave up 0 bases, with 7 bases separating them. CDR1 SGHVS and CDR2 FQNEAQ come from the germline V gene. The PCR was carried out with 60 Vbeta primers and 13 Jbeta primers. TCRdb's copy holds only in-frame clones and misses some; the assay was immunoSEQ multiplex PCR. The sample holds about 190,000 clones; around 81% are singletons and the top ten take about 1.8%. The sequence came from a man aged 18 to 30 in good health and CMV-seronegative. Material for sequencing was PBMCs. V gene TRBV7-8 combines with J gene TRBJ1-2, with D perhaps matching TRBD1 (5 bases). The CDR3 bases are TGTGCCAGCAGCTTAAAACAGGCTAACTATGGCTACACCTTC. This codes for CASSLKQANYGYTF. Supplemented by reference TRBV7-8 and TRBJ1-2, the full variable domain reads GAGVSQSPRYKVAKRGQDVALRCDPISGHVSLFWYQQALGQGPEFLTYFQNEAQLDKSGLPSDRFFAERPEGSVSTLKIQRTQQEDSAVYLCASSLKQANYGYTFGSGTRLTVV.